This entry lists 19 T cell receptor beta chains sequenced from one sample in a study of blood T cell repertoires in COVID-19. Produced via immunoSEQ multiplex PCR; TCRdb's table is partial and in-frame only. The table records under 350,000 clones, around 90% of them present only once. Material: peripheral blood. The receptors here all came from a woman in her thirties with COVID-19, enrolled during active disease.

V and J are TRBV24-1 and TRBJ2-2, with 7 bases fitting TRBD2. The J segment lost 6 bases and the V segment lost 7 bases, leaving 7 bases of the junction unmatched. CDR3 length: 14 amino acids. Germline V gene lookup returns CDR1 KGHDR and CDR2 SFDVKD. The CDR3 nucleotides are TGTGCCACCAGGACAGCGGGGAGCCCCGGGGAGCTGTTTTTT. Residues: CATRTAGSPGELFF.

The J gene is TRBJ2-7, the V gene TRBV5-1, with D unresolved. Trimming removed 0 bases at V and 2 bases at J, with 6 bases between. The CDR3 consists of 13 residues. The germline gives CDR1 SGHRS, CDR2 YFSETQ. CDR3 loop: CASSLESAYEQYF. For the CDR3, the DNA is TGCGCCAGCAGCTTGGAAAGCGCCTACGAGCAGTACTTC.

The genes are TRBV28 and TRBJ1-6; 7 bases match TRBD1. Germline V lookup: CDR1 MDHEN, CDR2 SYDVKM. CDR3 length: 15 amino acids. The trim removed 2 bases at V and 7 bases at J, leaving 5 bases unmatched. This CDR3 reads CASSLETGLNSPLHF. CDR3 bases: TGTGCCAGCAGTTTAGAGACAGGGCTAAATTCACCCCTCCACTTT.

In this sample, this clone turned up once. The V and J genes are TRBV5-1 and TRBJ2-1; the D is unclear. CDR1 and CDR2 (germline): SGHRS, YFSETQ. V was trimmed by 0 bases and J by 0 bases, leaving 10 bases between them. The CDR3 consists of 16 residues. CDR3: CASSLEPWSSYNEQFF. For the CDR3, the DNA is TGCGCCAGCAGCTTGGAACCGTGGAGCTCCTACAATGAGCAGTTCTTC. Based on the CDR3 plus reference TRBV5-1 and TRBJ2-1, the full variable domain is KAGVTQTPRYLIKTRGQQVTLSCSPISGHRSVSWYQQTPGQGLQFLFEYFSETQRNKGNFPGRFSGRQFSNSRSEMNVSTLELGDSALYLCASSLEPWSSYNEQFFGPGTRLTVL.

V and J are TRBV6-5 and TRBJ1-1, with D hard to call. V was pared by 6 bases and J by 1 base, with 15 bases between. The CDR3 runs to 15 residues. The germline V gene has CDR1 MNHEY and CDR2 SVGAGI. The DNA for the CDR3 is TGTGCCAGCAGAACCGGGAAAGTGACGAACACTGAAGCTTTCTTT. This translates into CASRTGKVTNTEAFF.

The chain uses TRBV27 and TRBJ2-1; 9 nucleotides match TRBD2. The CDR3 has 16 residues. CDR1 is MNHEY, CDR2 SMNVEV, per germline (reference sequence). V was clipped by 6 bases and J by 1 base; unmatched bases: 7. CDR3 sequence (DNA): TGTGCCAGCAGCCCCAGTCTAGCGGGATCCTACAATGAGCAGTTCTTC. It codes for CASSPSLAGSYNEQFF.

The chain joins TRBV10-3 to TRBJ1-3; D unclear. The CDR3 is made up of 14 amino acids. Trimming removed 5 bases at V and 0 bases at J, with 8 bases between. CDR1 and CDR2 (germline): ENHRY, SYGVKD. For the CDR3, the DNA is TGTGCCATCAGTCAGGTCCTCTCTGGAAACACCATATATTTT. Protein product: CAISQVLSGNTIYF.

The CDR3 nucleotides are TGTGCCAGCAGCCCCCCAGGGAGGCACACTGAAGCTTTCTTT. Protein: CASSPPGRHTEAFF. V and J are TRBV11-2 and TRBJ1-1, with D perhaps matching TRBD1 (5 bases). The CDR3 sequence is 14 residues long. The V and J ends lost 5 bases and 3 bases respectively, with 13 bases between them. CDR1 is SGHAT and CDR2 is FQNNGV in the germline V gene.

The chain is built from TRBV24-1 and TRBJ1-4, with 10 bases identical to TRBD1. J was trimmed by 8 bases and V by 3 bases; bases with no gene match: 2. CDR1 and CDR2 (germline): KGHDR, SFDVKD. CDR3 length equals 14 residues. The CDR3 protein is CATSDGTGEEKLFF. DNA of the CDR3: TGTGCCACCAGTGATGGGACAGGGGAGGAAAAACTGTTTTTT.

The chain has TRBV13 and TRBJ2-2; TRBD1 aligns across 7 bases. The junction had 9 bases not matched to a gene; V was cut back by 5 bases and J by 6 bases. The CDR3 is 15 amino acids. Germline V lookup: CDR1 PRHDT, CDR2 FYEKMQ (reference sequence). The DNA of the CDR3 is TGTGCCAGCAGCCAAACCCCCGGACAGGCCGGGGAGCTGTTTTTT. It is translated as CASSQTPGQAGELFF.

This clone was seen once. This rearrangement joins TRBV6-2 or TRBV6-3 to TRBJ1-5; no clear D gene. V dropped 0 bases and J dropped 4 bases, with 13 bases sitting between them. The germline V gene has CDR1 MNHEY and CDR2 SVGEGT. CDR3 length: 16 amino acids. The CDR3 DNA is TGTGCCAGCAGTTACTCGAGGTACAGACTAAATCAGCCCCAGCATTTT. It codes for CASSYSRYRLNQPQHF.

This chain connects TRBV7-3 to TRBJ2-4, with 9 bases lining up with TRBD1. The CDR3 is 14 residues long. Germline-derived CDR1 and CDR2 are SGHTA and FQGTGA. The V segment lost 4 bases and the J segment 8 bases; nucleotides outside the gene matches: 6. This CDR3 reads CASSSGTGKDIQYF. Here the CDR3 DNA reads TGTGCCAGCAGCTCTGGGACAGGGAAGGACATTCAGTACTTC. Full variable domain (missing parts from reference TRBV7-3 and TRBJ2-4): GAGVSQTPSNKVTEKGKYVELRCDPISGHTALYWYRQSLGQGPEFLIYFQGTGAADDSGLPNDRFFAVRPEGSVSTLKIQRTERGDSAVYLCASSSGTGKDIQYFGAGTRLSVL.

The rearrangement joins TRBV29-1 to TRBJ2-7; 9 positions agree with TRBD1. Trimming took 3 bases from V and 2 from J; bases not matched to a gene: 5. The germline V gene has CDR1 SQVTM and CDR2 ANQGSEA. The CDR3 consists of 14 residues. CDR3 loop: CSVEMTGGTYEQYF. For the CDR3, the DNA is TGCAGCGTTGAGATGACAGGGGGGACCTACGAGCAGTACTTC.

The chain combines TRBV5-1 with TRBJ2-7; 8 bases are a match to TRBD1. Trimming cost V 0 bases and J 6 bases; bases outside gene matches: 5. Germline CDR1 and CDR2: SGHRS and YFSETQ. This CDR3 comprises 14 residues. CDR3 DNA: TGCGCCAGCAGCTTGGTAGGACAGGGACGCGAGCAGTACTTC. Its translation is CASSLVGQGREQYF.

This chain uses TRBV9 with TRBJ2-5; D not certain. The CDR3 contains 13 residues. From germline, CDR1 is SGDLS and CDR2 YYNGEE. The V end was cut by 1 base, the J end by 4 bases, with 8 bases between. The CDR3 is CASSVTYRETQYF. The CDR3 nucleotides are TGTGCCAGCAGCGTAACCTACCGAGAGACCCAGTACTTC.

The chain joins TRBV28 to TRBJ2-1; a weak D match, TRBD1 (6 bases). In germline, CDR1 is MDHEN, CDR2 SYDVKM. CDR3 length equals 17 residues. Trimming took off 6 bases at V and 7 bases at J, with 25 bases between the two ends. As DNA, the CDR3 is TGTGCCAGCAGACGAGGTACAGGGCCTTCTGGGGATAATGAGCAGTTCTTC. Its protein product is CASRRGTGPSGDNEQFF.

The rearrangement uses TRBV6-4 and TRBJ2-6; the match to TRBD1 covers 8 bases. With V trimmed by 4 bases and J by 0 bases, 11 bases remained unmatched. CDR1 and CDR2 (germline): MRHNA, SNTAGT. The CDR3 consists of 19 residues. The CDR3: CASSALPGQAHSGANVLTF. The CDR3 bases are TGTGCCAGCAGTGCTCTGCCGGGACAGGCTCACTCTGGGGCCAACGTCCTGACTTTC.

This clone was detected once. The CDR3 loop reads CASSLIAEKTKNIQYF. CDR3 bases: TGCGCCAGCAGCTTGATAGCGGAGAAAACCAAAAACATTCAGTACTTC. This sequence joins TRBV5-1 and TRBJ2-4; D is possibly TRBD2 (6 bases). Trimming removed 1 base from V and 2 bases from J, with 13 bases in between. From germline, CDR1 is SGHRS and CDR2 YFSETQ. The CDR3 sequence is 16 residues long.

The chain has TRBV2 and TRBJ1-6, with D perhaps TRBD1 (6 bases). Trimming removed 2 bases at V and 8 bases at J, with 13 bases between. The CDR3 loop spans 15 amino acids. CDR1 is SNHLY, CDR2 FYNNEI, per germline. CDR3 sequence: CASSELGRGYSPLHF. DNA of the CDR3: TGTGCCAGCAGTGAACTCGGCAGGGGCTATTCACCCCTCCACTTT. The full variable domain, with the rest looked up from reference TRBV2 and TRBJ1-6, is EPEVTQTPSHQVTQMGQEVILRCVPISNHLYFYWYRQILGQKVEFLVSFYNNEISEKSEIFDDQFSVERPDGSNFTLKIRSTKLEDSAMYFCASSELGRGYSPLHFGNGTRLTVT.